This T cell receptor (beta chain) was sequenced during a study of response to subunit inactivated influenza vaccine. CDR3 size: 15 residues. Germline loops: CDR1 DFQATT, CDR2 SNEGSKA (reference sequence). Between the trimmed V and J ends, which lost 0 bases and 0 bases, there was a span of 9 bases. TCRdb called the RT-PCR reads again in MiXCR, with one record for every CDR3 protein. The table has 750,000 to 850,000 distinct CDR3 sequences, approximately 17% seen once. Study conclusions and caveats: A suggestion made by the authors is that each seasonal influenza vaccination recruits few new T cells.

With respect to this clonotype: Its specificity is not known.

The chain joins TRBV20-1 to TRBJ1-5; D remains unclear. This clonotype was sampled from a man aged 45 to 65 who received an inactivated influenza vaccine. This sample comprised PBMCs from blood, obtained roughly 5 days after vaccination. The CDR3 coding sequence is TGCAGTGCTAGAGAAGCAGTCTATAGCAATCAGCCCCAGCATTTT. This encodes CSAREAVYSNQPQHF.